A selection of T cell receptor beta chains follows, all from one sample in a study of OX40 agonist ivuxolimab in advanced cancers. Repertoires were generated with immunoSEQ multiplex PCR, while TCRdb's copy carries only in-frame clones and drops some. Among under 20,000 clones listed, roughly 90% were seen once. The sample consisted of CD4+ or CD8+ T cells sorted from blood, taken in a trial of the OX40 agonist ivuxolimab. The receptors were gathered from an adult with an advanced solid tumor such as melanoma, head and neck, liver or kidney cancer. Each CDR3 is given with its conserved first and last residue. Fields, in order: V gene, J gene, clone size, CDR3 protein. The listing skips clone size in some rows; elsewhere it reads once, few, many or a size class.

V: TRBV5-1
J: TRBJ1-1
size: .
CDR3: CASSPDSAEAFF

V: TRBV9
J: TRBJ2-2
size: .
CDR3: CASSVGGSTGELFF

V: TRBV4-1
J: TRBJ2-7
size: .
CDR3: CASSPGGSYEQYF

V: TRBV4-1
J: TRBJ1-1
size: .
CDR3: CASSQEYIAGAHTEAFF

V: TRBV27
J: TRBJ2-7
size: large
CDR3: CASTLRGDRGRQYF

V: TRBV6-5
J: TRBJ2-3
size: .
CDR3: CASSPPNPGGDTQYF

V: TRBV4-2
J: TRBJ2-3
size: .
CDR3: CASSRSGTGTDTQYF

V: TRBV4-2
J: TRBJ2-2
size: .
CDR3: CASTTWGESAGELFF

V: TRBV7-9
J: TRBJ1-6
size: .
CDR3: CASSSNNSPLHF

V: TRBV7-9
J: TRBJ2-7
size: .
CDR3: CASSYGLGQAHEQYF

V: TRBV27
J: TRBJ2-3
size: .
CDR3: CASSSPRTGEGPDTQYF

V: TRBV28
J: TRBJ2-7
size: .
CDR3: CASNVDTYEQYF

V: TRBV9
J: TRBJ1-3
size: .
CDR3: CASSVDHGGNTIYF

V: TRBV7-2
J: TRBJ2-7
size: once
CDR3: CASSRIAGVFSYEQYF

V: TRBV4-1
J: TRBJ2-7
size: .
CDR3: CASSQEVGTSGNYEQYF

V: TRBV13
J: TRBJ2-1
size: .
CDR3: CASSSRQPSHNEQFF

V: TRBV30
J: TRBJ1-1
size: few
CDR3: CAWSGMNTEAFF

V: TRBV5-6
J: TRBJ1-4
size: large
CDR3: CASMDSPINEKLFF

V: TRBV27
J: TRBJ2-1
size: .
CDR3: CASSLRGGVTNEQFF

V: TRBV27
J: TRBJ2-2
size: .
CDR3: CASSLRGFDTGELFF

V: TRBV5-1
J: TRBJ2-5
size: .
CDR3: CASSSDREGYSETQYF

V: TRBV28
J: TRBJ2-1
size: .
CDR3: CASSLLAEYNEQFF

V: TRBV7-9
J: TRBJ2-3
size: .
CDR3: CASSFLGAITDTQYF

V: TRBV18
J: TRBJ2-1
size: .
CDR3: CASSLRQAGPYNEQFF

V: TRBV9
J: TRBJ2-1
size: .
CDR3: CASSEGGRSGNEQFF

V: TRBV5-1
J: TRBJ1-4
size: .
CDR3: CASSLWGREEKLFF

V: TRBV27
J: TRBJ1-1
size: once
CDR3: CASSFGLKNTEAFF

V: TRBV7-8
J: TRBJ2-7
size: .
CDR3: CASSLRVTYEQYF

V: TRBV6-1
J: TRBJ1-1
size: once
CDR3: CASSEDLGAGMGMYTEAFF

V: TRBV28
J: TRBJ2-2
size: .
CDR3: CASGEGREGSAGELFF

V: TRBV27
J: TRBJ2-3
size: .
CDR3: CASSLTPPTDTQYF

V: TRBV7-9
J: TRBJ1-1
size: .
CDR3: CASSLTIEAFF

V: TRBV29-1
J: TRBJ2-5
size: .
CDR3: CSVESGGRETQYF

V: TRBV27
J: TRBJ2-6
size: .
CDR3: CASSPLVANVLTF

V: TRBV27
J: TRBJ2-2
size: .
CDR3: CASSELGLAGTGELFF

V: TRBV4-1
J: TRBJ1-2
size: .
CDR3: CASSQDRTFPGDGYTF

V: TRBV27
J: TRBJ1-5
size: .
CDR3: CASSFGANQPQHF

V: TRBV11-2
J: TRBJ1-1
size: .
CDR3: CASSYRGPGTEAFF

V: TRBV4-2
J: TRBJ2-2
size: .
CDR3: CASSREGGRELYGELFF

V: TRBV6-6
J: TRBJ1-2
size: .
CDR3: CASSPIPGDSNYGYTF

V: TRBV30
J: TRBJ1-1
size: few
CDR3: CAGAPNSEAFF

V: TRBV11-2
J: TRBJ2-3
size: .
CDR3: CASSAGTATDTQYF

V: TRBV19
J: TRBJ2-3
size: .
CDR3: CASTEGVSTDTQYF

V: TRBV11-2
J: TRBJ2-2
size: .
CDR3: CASSHWTPLSGGELFF

V: TRBV7-6
J: TRBJ2-5
size: .
CDR3: CASSLWVAEEETQYF

V: TRBV5-6
J: TRBJ1-2
size: .
CDR3: CASRAGTGGRGYTF

V: TRBV6-1
J: TRBJ1-3
size: .
CDR3: CANRPASGNTIYF

V: TRBV19
J: TRBJ1-5
size: .
CDR3: CASSISNADQPQHF

V: TRBV28
J: TRBJ1-1
size: .
CDR3: CASSLCSQLARGNTEAFF

V: TRBV7-8
J: TRBJ1-2
size: .
CDR3: CASSASSNYGYTF

V: TRBV7-8
J: TRBJ1-2
size: .
CDR3: CASSFHLIQNYGYTF